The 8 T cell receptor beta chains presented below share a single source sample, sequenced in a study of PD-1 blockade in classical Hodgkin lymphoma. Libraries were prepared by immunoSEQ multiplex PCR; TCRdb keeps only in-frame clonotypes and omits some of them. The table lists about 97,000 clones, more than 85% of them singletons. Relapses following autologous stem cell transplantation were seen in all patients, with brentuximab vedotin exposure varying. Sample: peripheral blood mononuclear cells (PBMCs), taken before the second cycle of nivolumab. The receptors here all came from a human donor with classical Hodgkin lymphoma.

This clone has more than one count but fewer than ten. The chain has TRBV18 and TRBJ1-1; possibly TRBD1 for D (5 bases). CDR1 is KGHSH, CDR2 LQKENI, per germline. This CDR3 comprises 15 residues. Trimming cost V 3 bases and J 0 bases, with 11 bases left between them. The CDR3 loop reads CASSPRTRMNTEAFF. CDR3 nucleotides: TGTGCCAGCTCACCTCGGACAAGAATGAACACTGAAGCTTTCTTT.

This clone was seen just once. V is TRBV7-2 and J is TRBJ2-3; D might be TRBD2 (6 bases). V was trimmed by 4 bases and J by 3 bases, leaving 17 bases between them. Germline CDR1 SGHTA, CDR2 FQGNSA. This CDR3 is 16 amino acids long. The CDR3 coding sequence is TGTGCCAGCAGCTCACCGCGGGGTTCGCAAACAGATACGCAGTATTTT. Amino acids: CASSSPRGSQTDTQYF.

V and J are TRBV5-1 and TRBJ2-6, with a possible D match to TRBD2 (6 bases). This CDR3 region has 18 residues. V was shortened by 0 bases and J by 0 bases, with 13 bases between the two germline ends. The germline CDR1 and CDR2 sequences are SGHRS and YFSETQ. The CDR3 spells CASSLVGGAVSGANVLTF. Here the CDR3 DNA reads TGCGCCAGCAGCTTGGTCGGCGGGGCCGTCTCTGGGGCCAACGTCCTGACTTTC.

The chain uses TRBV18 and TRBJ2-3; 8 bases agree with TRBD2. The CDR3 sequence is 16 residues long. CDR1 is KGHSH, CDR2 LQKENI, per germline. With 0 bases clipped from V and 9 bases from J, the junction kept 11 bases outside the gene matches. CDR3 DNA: TGTGCCAGCTCACCACCGACGCGGGGGGCCGCACACACGCAGTATTTT. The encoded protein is CASSPPTRGAAHTQYF. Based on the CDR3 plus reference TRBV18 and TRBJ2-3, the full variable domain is NAGVMQNPRHLVRRRGQEARLRCSPMKGHSHVYWYRQLPEEGLKFMVYLQKENIIDESGMPKERFSAEFPKEGPSILRIQQVVRGDSAAYFCASSPPTRGAAHTQYFGPGTRLTVL.

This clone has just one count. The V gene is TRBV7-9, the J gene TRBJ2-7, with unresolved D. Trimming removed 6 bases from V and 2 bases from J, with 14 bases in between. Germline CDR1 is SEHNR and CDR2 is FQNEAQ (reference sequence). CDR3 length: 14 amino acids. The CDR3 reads CASSHSSSTYEQYF. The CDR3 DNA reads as TGTGCCAGCAGTCATTCGTCCTCGACCTACGAGCAGTACTTC.

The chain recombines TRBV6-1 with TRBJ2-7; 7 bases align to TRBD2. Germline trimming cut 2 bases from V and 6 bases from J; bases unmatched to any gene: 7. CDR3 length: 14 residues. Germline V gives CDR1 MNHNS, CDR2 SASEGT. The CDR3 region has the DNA TGTGCCAGCAGTGAAAGCGGCAGGGAGGGCGAGCAGTACTTC. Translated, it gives CASSESGREGEQYF.

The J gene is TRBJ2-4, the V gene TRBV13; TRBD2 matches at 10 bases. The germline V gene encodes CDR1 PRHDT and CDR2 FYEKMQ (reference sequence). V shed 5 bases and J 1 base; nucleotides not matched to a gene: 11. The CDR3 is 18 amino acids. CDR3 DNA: TGTGCCAGCAGCGCAGAAGGACTAGCGGAGCCCGCCAAAAACATTCAGTACTTC. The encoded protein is CASSAEGLAEPAKNIQYF.

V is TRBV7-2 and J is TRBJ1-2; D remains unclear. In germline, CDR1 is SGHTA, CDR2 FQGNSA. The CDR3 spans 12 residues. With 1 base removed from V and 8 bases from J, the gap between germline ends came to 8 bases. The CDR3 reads CASSLVGLGYTF. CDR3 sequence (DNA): TGTGCCAGCAGCTTAGTAGGGTTGGGCTACACCTTC. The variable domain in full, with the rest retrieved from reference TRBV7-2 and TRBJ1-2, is GAGVSQSPSNKVTEKGKDVELRCDPISGHTALYWYRQSLGQGLEFLIYFQGNSAPDKSGLPSDRFSAERTGGSVSTLTIQRTQQEDSAVYLCASSLVGLGYTFGSGTRLTVV.